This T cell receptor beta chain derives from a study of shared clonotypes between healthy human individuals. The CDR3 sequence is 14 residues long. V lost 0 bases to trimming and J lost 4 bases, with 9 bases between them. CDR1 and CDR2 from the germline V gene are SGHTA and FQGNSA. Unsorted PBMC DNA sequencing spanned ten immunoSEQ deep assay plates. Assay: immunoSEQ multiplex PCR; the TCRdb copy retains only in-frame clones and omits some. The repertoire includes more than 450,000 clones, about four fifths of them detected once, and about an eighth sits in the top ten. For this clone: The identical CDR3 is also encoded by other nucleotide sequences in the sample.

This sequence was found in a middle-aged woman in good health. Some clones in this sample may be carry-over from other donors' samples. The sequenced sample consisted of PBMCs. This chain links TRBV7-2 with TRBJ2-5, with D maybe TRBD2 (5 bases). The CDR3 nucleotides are TGTGCCAGCAGCTTAGCGCGAGGGTCAGAGACCCAGTACTTC. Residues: CASSLARGSETQYF.